The subject of this entry is one TCR beta chain. It has no known antigen specificity. Within one base of it there is no much larger clone, and no base qualities were kept. No treatment had been received by any patient before thyroid surgery. Patient clinical samples collected from about 2011 to 2018 were retrospectively analysed using T-cell receptor beta sequencing. The protocol used for the library was PCR. TCRdb lists the instrument as Illumina HiSeq 4000. The TCR beta-chain CDR3 region of each patient was profiled by high-throughput sequencing. As for how the authors treated the data: A classifier to discriminate distant-metastatic papillary thyroid cancer patients was built from CDR3 differences across clinicopathological groups. Repertoire diversity was assessed with the Shannon index, and tumor-blood repertoire similarity with the Morisita-Horn index. TCRdb trimmed public reads at Q25 via fastp, called clones via MiXCR and kept in-frame beta chains. The V and J calls were not made by the authors but by TCRdb's processing. The sample includes about 4,000 clones, with less than 25% observed a single time. Of the sample, about 35% is held by the ten largest clones.

The CDR3, from cysteine to phenylalanine, totals 14 residues. Only CDR3 DNA remains: 42 bases, in frame from the first base. CDR1 and CDR2 (SGHNT, YENEEA) derive from the germline V gene. V loses 4 bases of germline sequence and J loses 5 bases, and the interval between the two ends is 12 bases. This sample stems from a study of metastatic and nonmetastatic thyroid tumors (TCRdb year 2020). Turning to the overall study: Repertoires were compared across peripheral blood and tumor or nodule tissue samples from malignant and benign thyroid patients.

Results the study describes overall, beyond this receptor: In both blood and tumor samples, malignant tumors were reported to have significantly higher TCR beta diversity than benign nodules.

The V gene is TRBV11-3 and the J gene is TRBJ2-1; a tentative D match to TRBD2 spans 6 bases. The source is a male donor with papillary thyroid cancer or a benign thyroid nodule (not recorded which). Some clones in this sample may be carry-over from other donors' samples. Source material: tumor tissue. The DNA sequence reads TGTGCCAGCAGCTGGGTCCGGGGGAACAATGAGCAGTTCTTC. Its protein product is CASSWVRGNNEQFF.